This TCR beta chain originates from a study of cytomegalovirus exposure and HLA in healthy donors. Study-level points and caveats: At a 0.05 false discovery rate, a later analysis found about 17,000 TCR beta sequences to be associated with HLA alleles.

This PCR relied on a set of 60 Vbeta primers and 13 Jbeta primers. Here immunoSEQ multiplex PCR was the method, and the copy in TCRdb shows in-frame clones only, minus some. The sample records fewer than 200,000 clones, more than 60% being singletons. Concerning this clone: Its antigen remains unidentified.

Germline CDR1 SGHRS, CDR2 YFSETQ. Trimming removed 4 bases from V and 0 bases from J, with 13 bases in between. The CDR3 is made up of 15 amino acids. The sample consisted of PBMCs. The chain joins TRBV5-1 to TRBJ1-2; D gene unclear. The clonotype originates from a human donor in good health. The CDR3 region is CASSPDTETNYGYTF. The CDR3 DNA reads as TGCGCCAGCAGCCCCGACACCGAAACTAACTATGGCTACACCTTC.